This T cell receptor (beta chain) was sequenced for a study of blood T cell repertoires in COVID-19. Measured with immunoSEQ multiplex PCR; TCRdb has only the in-frame clones, and not every one. The data hold some 48,000 clones, with more than 70% observed a single time. The sequencing input was peripheral blood. The TCR sequence derives from a woman aged 80 or older with acute or convalescent COVID-19.

CDR3 DNA sequence: TGTGCCAGCAGGGAAGGGGGCGGGGGGCCGACAGATACGCAGTATTTT. The encoded protein is CASREGGGGPTDTQYF. This rearrangement joins TRBV4-2 to TRBJ2-3; a weak D match, TRBD2 (8 bases). Germline V gene data show CDR1 as LGHNA and CDR2 as YNFKEQ. The CDR3 sequence is 16 residues long. The V end lost 6 bases, the J end lost 3 bases, and 19 bases lay between the germline ends.